The 13 T cell receptor beta chains below were found in one sample sequenced in a study of T cell changes during pregnancy in multiple sclerosis. Data came from immunoSEQ multiplex PCR; TCRdb stores just in-frame clones and leaves some out. Altogether over 90,000 clones are present, around 93% being singletons, with the ten largest covering 0.99%. The source was peripheral blood, collected after pregnancy. The receptors come from a female donor with multiple sclerosis, enrolled in a pregnancy study.

The V gene is TRBV9, the J gene TRBJ1-2, with D possibly matching TRBD1 (6 bases). This CDR3 has 15 amino acids. V was clipped by 7 bases and J by 5 bases, with 21 bases between them. Germline values: CDR1 SGDLS, CDR2 YYNGEE. The DNA for the CDR3 is TGTGCCAGCTCGGGATCGGACAGACTATTATATGGCTACACCTTC. Its protein is CASSGSDRLLYGYTF. Full variable domain (remainder filled in from reference TRBV9 and TRBJ1-2): DSGVTQTPKHLITATGQRVTLRCSPRSGDLSVYWYQQSLDQGLQFLIQYYNGEERAKGNILERFSAQQFPDLHSELNLSSLELGDSALYFCASSGSDRLLYGYTFGSGTRLTVV.

The gene calls are TRBV29-1 and TRBJ2-3; 7 bases agree with TRBD2. CDR1 is SQVTM and CDR2 is ANQGSEA in the germline V gene. This CDR3 has 14 residues. Trimming removed 7 bases from V and 0 bases from J; junction bases left unmatched: 7. In nucleotides, the CDR3 is TGCAGCGGCGCTAGCGGAACTAGCACAGATACGCAGTATTTT. As protein: CSGASGTSTDTQYF.

CDR3 coding DNA: TGTGCCAGCAGCCCCCACACCGGGACTACTGACTACGAGCAGTACTTC. It codes for CASSPHTGTTDYEQYF. This rearrangement joins TRBV11-2 to TRBJ2-7, with TRBD2 matching over 7 bases. With V trimmed by 5 bases and J by 3 bases, 13 bases remained unmatched. CDR1 is SGHAT and CDR2 is FQNNGV in the germline V gene. The CDR3 is made up of 16 amino acids.

The chain couples TRBV4-1 to TRBJ1-1, with D unresolved. In germline, CDR1 is MGHRA, CDR2 YSYEKL. Trimming removed 1 base from V and 0 bases from J, with 9 bases in between. This CDR3 spans 15 amino acids. The CDR3 loop reads CASSQVLGMNTEAFF. The CDR3 DNA follows: TGCGCCAGCAGCCAAGTACTGGGCATGAACACTGAAGCTTTCTTT.

The rearrangement links TRBV19 to TRBJ1-1; possibly TRBD1 for D (5 bases). Germline V CDR1 and CDR2: LNHDA, SQIVND (reference sequence). CDR3 length: 18 amino acids. Trimming took 7 bases from V and 1 from J, leaving 25 bases between them. Written as DNA, the CDR3 is TGTGCCAGTACCCGAAGGGTTGTGCGTTCGGGGGGGAACACTGAAGCTTTCTTT. Translated, it gives CASTRRVVRSGGNTEAFF.

The chain couples TRBV5-5 to TRBJ1-4, with 7 nucleotides matching TRBD1. The germline V gene has CDR1 SGHKS and CDR2 YYEKEE (reference sequence). The ends lost 4 bases at V and 3 bases at J; junction bases unmatched: 9. This CDR3 is 16 amino acids long. For the CDR3, the DNA is TGTGCCAGCAGCATGCGAACAGGGGCTTCTAATGAAAAACTGTTTTTT. Translating gives CASSMRTGASNEKLFF.

Only a few counts were recorded for this clone. This chain uses TRBV7-2 with TRBJ2-2; no clear D gene. The V gene lost 5 bases and the J gene lost 5 bases, with 9 bases spanning the gap. The CDR3 is 13 residues long. Germline CDR1 is SGHTA and CDR2 is FQGNSA. The CDR3 region is CASSDVATGELFF. CDR3 sequence (DNA): TGTGCCAGCAGCGATGTGGCTACCGGGGAGCTGTTTTTT.

The rearrangement joins TRBV27 to TRBJ2-2; TRBD1 aligns across 10 bases. Germline CDR1 reads MNHEY; CDR2 reads SMNVEV (reference sequence). Germline trimming cut 7 bases from V and 5 bases from J; bases unmatched to any gene: 4. This CDR3 spans 14 amino acids. The CDR3, as DNA: TGTGCCAGCAAAGACAGGGGGCGTACCGGGGAGCTGTTTTTT. Translation gives CASKDRGRTGELFF.

This chain joins TRBV7-3 and TRBJ2-1; 9 bases line up with TRBD1. The V gene's germline CDR1 is SGHTA and CDR2 FQGTGA. The CDR3 runs to 14 residues. With 5 bases clipped from V and 8 bases from J, the junction kept 7 bases outside the gene matches. Here the CDR3 reads CASSPQDRGDEQFF. The CDR3 nucleotides are TGTGCCAGCAGCCCCCAGGACAGGGGCGATGAGCAGTTCTTC.

This chain joins TRBV28 and TRBJ1-3; the D is unclear. CDR3 length: 11 residues. The ends were cut back, 5 bases at V and 4 bases at J, with 3 bases in the middle. Germline V gene data show CDR1 as MDHEN and CDR2 as SYDVKM. This CDR3 is CASSPGNTIYF. The CDR3 DNA sequence: TGTGCCAGCAGTCCAGGAAACACCATATATTTT.

This clone has only a few counts. The J gene is TRBJ2-5, the V gene TRBV11-2; TRBD2 is a possible D gene (6 bases). The V gene's germline CDR1 is SGHAT and CDR2 FQNNGV. CDR3 size: 18 residues. The ends were cut back, 1 base at V and 2 bases at J, with 20 bases in the middle. CDR3 region: CASSLGDGVSGFQETQYF. Here the CDR3 DNA reads TGTGCCAGCAGCTTAGGTGATGGTGTAAGCGGGTTTCAAGAGACCCAGTACTTC.

This chain joins TRBV7-2 and TRBJ2-5, with TRBD1 matching 12 bases. Trimming removed 1 base from V and 4 bases from J; junction bases left unmatched: 10. The CDR3 contains 18 residues. The germline CDR1 and CDR2 sequences are SGHTA and FQGNSA. Here the CDR3 reads CASSLVPGGQGAVETQYF. In DNA form, the CDR3 reads TGTGCCAGCAGCTTAGTACCCGGGGGACAGGGGGCAGTAGAGACCCAGTACTTC.

The chain links TRBV27 to TRBJ1-1; D perhaps matches TRBD1 (5 bases). CDR3 length: 15 amino acids. Germline V gene data show CDR1 as MNHEY and CDR2 as SMNVEV (reference sequence). V lost 3 bases to trimming and J lost 0 bases, with 11 bases between them. The CDR3 region has the DNA TGTGCCAGCAGTTTTGACCGGGACTTGAACACTGAAGCTTTCTTT. Translated: CASSFDRDLNTEAFF.